The TCR beta chain under discussion was sequenced for a study of blood T cells in healthy people across ages. Points from the study as a whole: Relative to aged donors, long-lived donors carried more naive CD4+ cells and displayed higher diversity.

The authors ran a second PCR of about 6 to 12 cycles using a sample-barcoded 5' primer and a J-beta primer mix. One entry per CDR3 protein results from TCRdb running MiXCR on the 5' RACE reads. Altogether some 1,000,000 distinct CDR3 sequences are present, 25% being singletons, with the ten largest covering around 0.75%. This clonotype has more than one count but fewer than ten. Its target is unknown. Separately, the same data were catalogued under a study of T cells of mothers and their children. Turning to that study: It was observed that no persistent microchimeric T cell clones could be detected.

The source material was blood. The TCR comes from a girl aged 2 to 10 in good health.

The CDR3 region has the DNA TGTGCCAGCTCTCAAGCGAATGTCGGATCACCCCTCCACTTT. As protein: CASSQANVGSPLHF. This chain uses TRBV6-5 with TRBJ1-6; no firm D call. V lost 8 bases and J 10 bases, leaving 18 bases between the germline ends. CDR3 length equals 14 residues. The germline V gene encodes CDR1 MNHEY and CDR2 SVGAGI.